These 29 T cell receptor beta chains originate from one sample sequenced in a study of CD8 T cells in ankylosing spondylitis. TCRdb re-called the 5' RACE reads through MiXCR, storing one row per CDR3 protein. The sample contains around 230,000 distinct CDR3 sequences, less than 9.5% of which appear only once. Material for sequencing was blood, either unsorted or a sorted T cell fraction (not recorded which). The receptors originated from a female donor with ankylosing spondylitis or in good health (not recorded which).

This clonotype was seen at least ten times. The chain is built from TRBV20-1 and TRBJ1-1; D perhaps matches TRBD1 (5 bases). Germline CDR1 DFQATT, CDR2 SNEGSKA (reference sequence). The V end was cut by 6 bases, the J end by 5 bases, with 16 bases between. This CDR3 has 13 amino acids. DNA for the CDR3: TGCAGTGCCTGTAGAGGGGAAGGGACTGAAGCTTTCTTT. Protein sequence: CSACRGEGTEAFF.

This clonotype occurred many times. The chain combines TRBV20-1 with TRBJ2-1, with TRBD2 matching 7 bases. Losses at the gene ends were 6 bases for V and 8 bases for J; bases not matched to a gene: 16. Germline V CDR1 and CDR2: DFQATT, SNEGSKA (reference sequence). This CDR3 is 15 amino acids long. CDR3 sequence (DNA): TGCAGTGCGGAGAGGGCTAGCGGATGGCGGGATGAGCAGTTCTTC. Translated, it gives CSAERASGWRDEQFF.

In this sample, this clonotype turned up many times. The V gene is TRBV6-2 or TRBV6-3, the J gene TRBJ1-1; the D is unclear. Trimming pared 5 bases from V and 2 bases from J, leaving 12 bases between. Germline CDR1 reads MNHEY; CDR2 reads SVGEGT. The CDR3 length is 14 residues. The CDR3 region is CASSLNGVNTEAFF. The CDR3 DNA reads TGTGCCAGCAGTCTGAACGGTGTTAACACTGAAGCTTTCTTT.

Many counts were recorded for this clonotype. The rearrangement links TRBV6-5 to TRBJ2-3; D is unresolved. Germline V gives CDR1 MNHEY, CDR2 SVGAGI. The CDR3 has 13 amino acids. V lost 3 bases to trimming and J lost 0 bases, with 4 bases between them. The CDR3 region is CASSYGSTDTQYF. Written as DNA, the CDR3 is TGTGCCAGCAGTTATGGGAGCACAGATACGCAGTATTTT.

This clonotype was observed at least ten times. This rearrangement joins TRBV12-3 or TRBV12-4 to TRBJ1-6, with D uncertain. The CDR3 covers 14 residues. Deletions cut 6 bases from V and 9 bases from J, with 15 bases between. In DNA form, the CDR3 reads TGTGCCAGCAGCCCCGAGAATTGGAGTTCACCCCTCCACTTT. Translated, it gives CASSPENWSSPLHF.

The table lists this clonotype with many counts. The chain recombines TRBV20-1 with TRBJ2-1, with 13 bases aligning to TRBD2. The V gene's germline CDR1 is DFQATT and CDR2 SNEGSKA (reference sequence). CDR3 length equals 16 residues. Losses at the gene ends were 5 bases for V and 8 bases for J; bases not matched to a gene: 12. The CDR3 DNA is TGCAGTGCTGGCGGGACTAGCGGGGCCCCAAATCATGAGCAGTTCTTC. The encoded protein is CSAGGTSGAPNHEQFF.

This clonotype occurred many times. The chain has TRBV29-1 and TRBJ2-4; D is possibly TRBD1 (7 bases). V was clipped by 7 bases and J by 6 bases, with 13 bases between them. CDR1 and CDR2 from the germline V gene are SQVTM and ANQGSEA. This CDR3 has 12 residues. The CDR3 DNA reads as TGCAGCGGGGGGGACAGTACAAACATTCAGTACTTC. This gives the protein CSGGDSTNIQYF.

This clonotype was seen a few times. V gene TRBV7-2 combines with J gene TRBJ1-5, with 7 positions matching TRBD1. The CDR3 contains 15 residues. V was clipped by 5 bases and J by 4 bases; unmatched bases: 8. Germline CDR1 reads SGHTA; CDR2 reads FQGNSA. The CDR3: CASSLGRDRNQPQHF. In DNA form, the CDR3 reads TGTGCCAGCAGCCTGGGTCGGGACAGAAATCAGCCCCAGCATTTT.

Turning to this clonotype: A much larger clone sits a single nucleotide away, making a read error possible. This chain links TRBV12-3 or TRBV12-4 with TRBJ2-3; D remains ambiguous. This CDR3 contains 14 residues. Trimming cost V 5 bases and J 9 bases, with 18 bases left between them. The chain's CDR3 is CASSPVLWGDTQYF. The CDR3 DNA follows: TGTGCCAGCAGTCCCGTCTTGTGGGGTGACACGCAGTATTTT.

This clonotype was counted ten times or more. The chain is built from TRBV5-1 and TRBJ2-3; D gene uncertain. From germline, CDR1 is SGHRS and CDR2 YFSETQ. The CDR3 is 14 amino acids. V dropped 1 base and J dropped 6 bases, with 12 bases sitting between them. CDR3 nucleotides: TGCGCCAGCAGCTTGAGAGCCCCGGTGGATACGCAGTATTTT. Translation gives CASSLRAPVDTQYF.

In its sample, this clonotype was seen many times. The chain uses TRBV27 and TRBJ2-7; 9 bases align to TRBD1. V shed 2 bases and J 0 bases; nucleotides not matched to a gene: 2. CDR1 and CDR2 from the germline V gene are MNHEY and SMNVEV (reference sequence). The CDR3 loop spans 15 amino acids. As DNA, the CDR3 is TGTGCCAGCAGTTTAAGACAGGGGGTCTCCTACGAGCAGTACTTC. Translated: CASSLRQGVSYEQYF.

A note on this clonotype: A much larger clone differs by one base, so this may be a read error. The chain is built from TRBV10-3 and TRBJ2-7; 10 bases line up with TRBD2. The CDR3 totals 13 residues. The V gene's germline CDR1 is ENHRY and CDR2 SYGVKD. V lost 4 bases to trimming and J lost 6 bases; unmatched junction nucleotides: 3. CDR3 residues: CAISVLAGREQYF. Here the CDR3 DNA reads TGTGCCATCAGTGTACTAGCGGGACGCGAGCAGTACTTC.

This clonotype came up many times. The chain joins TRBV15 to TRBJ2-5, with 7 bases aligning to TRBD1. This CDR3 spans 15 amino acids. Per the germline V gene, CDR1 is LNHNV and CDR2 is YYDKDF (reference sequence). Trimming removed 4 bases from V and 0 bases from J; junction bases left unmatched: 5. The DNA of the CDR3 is TGTGCCACCAGCATGCATCAGGGGGACCAAGAGACCCAGTACTTC. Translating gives CATSMHQGDQETQYF.

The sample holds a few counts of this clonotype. CDR3 region: CAWSVPSGRSETQYF. Written as DNA, the CDR3 is TGTGCCTGGAGTGTACCCAGCGGGAGGTCCGAGACCCAGTACTTC. This chain connects TRBV30 to TRBJ2-5, with 9 bases fitting TRBD2. Germline V gene sequence: CDR1 GTSNPN, CDR2 SVGIG (reference sequence). The CDR3 spans 15 residues. V was pared by 0 bases and J by 5 bases, with 7 bases of the junction left unmatched.

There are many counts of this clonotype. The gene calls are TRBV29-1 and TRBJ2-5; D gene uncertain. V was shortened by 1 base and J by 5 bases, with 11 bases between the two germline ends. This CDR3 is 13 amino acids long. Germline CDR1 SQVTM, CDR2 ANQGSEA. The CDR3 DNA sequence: TGCAGCGTTGAAGGCCAGACTGGTGAGACCCAGTACTTC. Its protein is CSVEGQTGETQYF.

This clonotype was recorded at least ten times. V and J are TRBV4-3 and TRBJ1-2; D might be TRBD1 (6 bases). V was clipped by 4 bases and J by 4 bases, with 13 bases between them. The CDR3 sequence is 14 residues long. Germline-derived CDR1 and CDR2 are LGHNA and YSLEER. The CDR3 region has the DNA TGCGCCAGCAGCCGGGGACACTCTGGCTATGGCTACACCTTC. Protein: CASSRGHSGYGYTF.

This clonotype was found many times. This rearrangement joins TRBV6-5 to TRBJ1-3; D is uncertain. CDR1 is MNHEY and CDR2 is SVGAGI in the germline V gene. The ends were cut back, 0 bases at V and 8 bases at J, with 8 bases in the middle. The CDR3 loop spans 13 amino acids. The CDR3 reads CASSYSGRDTIYF. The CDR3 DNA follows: TGTGCCAGCAGTTACTCGGGAAGGGACACCATATATTTT.

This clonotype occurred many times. Written as DNA, the CDR3 is TGCGCCAGCAGCCTCGCCGACAGGGGAGAGAACTATGGCTACACCTTC. Its translation is CASSLADRGENYGYTF. J is TRBJ1-2 and V is TRBV4-3; 8 nucleotides agree with TRBD1. The ends lost 4 bases at V and 2 bases at J; junction bases unmatched: 9. CDR3 length: 16 amino acids. The germline gives CDR1 LGHNA, CDR2 YSLEER.

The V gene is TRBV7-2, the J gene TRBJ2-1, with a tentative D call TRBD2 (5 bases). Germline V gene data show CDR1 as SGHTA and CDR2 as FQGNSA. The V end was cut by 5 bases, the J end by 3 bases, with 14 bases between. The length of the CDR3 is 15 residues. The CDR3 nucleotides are TGTGCCAGCAGCACGGACTTGTGGCTCTACAATGAGCAGTTCTTC. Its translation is CASSTDLWLYNEQFF. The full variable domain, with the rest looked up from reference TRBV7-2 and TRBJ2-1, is GAGVSQSPSNKVTEKGKDVELRCDPISGHTALYWYRQSLGQGLEFLIYFQGNSAPDKSGLPSDRFSAERTGGSVSTLTIQRTQQEDSAVYLCASSTDLWLYNEQFFGPGTRLTVL.

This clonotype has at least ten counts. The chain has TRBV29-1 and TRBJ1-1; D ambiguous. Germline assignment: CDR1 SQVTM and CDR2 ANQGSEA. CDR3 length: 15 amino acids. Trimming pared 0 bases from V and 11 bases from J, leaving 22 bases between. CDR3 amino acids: CSVEDPLSNPREAFF. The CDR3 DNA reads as TGCAGCGTTGAAGATCCCCTCAGCAACCCGAGGGAGGCTTTCTTT. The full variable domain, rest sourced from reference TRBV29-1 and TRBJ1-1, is SAVISQKPSRDICQRGTSLTIQCQVDSQVTMMFWYRQQPGQSLTLIATANQGSEATYESGFVIDKFPISRPNLTFSTLTVSNMSPEDSSIYLCSVEDPLSNPREAFFGQGTRLTVV.

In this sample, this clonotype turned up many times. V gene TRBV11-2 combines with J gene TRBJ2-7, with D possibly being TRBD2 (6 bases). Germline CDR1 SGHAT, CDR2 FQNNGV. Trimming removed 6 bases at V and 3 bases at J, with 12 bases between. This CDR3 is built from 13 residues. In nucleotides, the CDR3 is TGTGCCAGCAGGGCGGGGAGCCACTACGAGCAGTACTTC. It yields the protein CASRAGSHYEQYF.

The CDR3 loop reads CASSFRDRPNYGYTF. In DNA, the CDR3 is TGTGCCAGCAGCTTCCGGGACAGGCCCAACTATGGCTACACCTTC. The rearrangement uses TRBV7-2 and TRBJ1-2, with 8 positions matching TRBD1. Unmatched junction bases numbered 5, after V lost 3 bases and J lost 2 bases. Germline V lookup: CDR1 SGHTA, CDR2 FQGNSA. The CDR3 runs 15 residues.

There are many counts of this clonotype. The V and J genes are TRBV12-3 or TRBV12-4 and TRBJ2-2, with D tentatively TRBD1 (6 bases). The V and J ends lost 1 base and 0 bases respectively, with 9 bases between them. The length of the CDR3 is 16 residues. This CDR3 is CASSLEQGTNTGELFF. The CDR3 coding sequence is TGTGCCAGCAGTTTAGAGCAGGGGACGAACACCGGGGAGCTGTTTTTT.

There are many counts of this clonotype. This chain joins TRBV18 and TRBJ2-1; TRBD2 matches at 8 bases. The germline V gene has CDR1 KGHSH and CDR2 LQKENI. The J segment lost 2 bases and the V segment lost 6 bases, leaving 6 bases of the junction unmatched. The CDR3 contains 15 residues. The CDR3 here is CASSVSAGAYNEQFF. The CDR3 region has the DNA TGTGCCAGCTCCGTTTCAGCGGGAGCCTACAATGAGCAGTTCTTC.

The CDR3 region is CASRVEAGTDTQYF. CDR3 nucleotide sequence: TGTGCCAGCAGAGTGGAAGCGGGCACAGATACGCAGTATTTT. The chain carries TRBV2 and TRBJ2-3, with TRBD2 as a possible D gene (5 bases). CDR3 length equals 14 residues. The germline CDR1 and CDR2 sequences are SNHLY and FYNNEI. Trimming cost V 6 bases and J 1 base, with 11 bases left between them. The full variable domain, in which reference TRBV2 and TRBJ2-3 provide the parts outside the CDR3, is EPEVTQTPSHQVTQMGQEVILRCVPISNHLYFYWYRQILGQKVEFLVSFYNNEISEKSEIFDDQFSVERPDGSNFTLKIRSTKLEDSAMYFCASRVEAGTDTQYFGPGTRLTVL.

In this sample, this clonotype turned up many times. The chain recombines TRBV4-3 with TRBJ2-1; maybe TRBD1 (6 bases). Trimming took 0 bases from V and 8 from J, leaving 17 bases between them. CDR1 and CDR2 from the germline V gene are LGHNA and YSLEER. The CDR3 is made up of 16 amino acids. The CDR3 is CASSQESGTGLDEQFF. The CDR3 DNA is TGCGCCAGCAGCCAAGAATCTGGCACAGGGCTCGATGAGCAGTTCTTC.

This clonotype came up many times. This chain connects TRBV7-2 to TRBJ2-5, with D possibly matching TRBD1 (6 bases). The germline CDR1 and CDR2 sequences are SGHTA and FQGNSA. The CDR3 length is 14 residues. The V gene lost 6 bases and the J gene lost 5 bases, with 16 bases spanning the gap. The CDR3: CASSHDRSKETQYF. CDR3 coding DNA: TGTGCCAGCAGTCATGACAGGAGTAAGGAGACCCAGTACTTC. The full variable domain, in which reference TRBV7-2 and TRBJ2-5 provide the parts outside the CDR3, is GAGVSQSPSNKVTEKGKDVELRCDPISGHTALYWYRQSLGQGLEFLIYFQGNSAPDKSGLPSDRFSAERTGGSVSTLTIQRTQQEDSAVYLCASSHDRSKETQYFGPGTRLLVL.

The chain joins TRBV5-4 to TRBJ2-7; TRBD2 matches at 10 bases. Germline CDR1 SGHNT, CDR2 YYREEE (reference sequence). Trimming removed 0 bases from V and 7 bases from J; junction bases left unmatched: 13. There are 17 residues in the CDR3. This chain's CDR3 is CASSLALAGVGRGEQYF. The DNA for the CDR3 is TGTGCCAGCAGCTTGGCCCTAGCGGGAGTGGGGCGAGGGGAGCAGTACTTC.

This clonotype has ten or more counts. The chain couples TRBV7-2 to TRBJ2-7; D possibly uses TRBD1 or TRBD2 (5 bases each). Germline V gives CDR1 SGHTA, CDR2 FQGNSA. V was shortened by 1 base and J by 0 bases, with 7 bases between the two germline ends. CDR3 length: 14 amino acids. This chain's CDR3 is CASSLGGRSYEQYF. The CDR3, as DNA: TGTGCCAGCAGCTTAGGGGGACGCTCCTACGAGCAGTACTTC.